A single sample gave rise to the 8 T cell receptor beta chains below, sequenced in a study of blood T cell repertoires in COVID-19. Method: immunoSEQ multiplex PCR; TCRdb's copy keeps in-frame clones and lacks some. The repertoire has about 270,000 clones, 86% of them found once; the top ten carry about 8.6%. The sample was peripheral blood. Receptors were obtained from a middle-aged man with active or convalescent COVID-19.

As to this clone: Other DNA sequences of this sample code for an identical CDR3. This chain uses TRBV29-1 with TRBJ1-2; TRBD1 aligns across 9 bases. The CDR3 spans 11 residues. Germline CDR1 and CDR2: SQVTM and ANQGSEA. V gave up 4 bases and J gave up 8 bases; unmatched junction bases: 2. This chain's CDR3 is CSVGTGVGYTF. The CDR3 DNA is TGCAGCGTTGGGACAGGGGTCGGCTACACCTTC.

The rearrangement links TRBV27 to TRBJ2-1; 14 nucleotides agree with TRBD2. CDR1 and CDR2 (germline): MNHEY, SMNVEV (reference sequence). V lost 4 bases, J lost 13 bases, and 12 bases stayed unmatched. The CDR3 has 16 amino acids. CDR3 protein: CASSSPGTSGGPYQFF. DNA of the CDR3: TGTGCCAGCAGTTCGCCAGGGACTAGCGGGGGCCCCTACCAGTTCTTC.

The CDR3 nucleotides read TGCGCCAGCAGTGATGGGACAGGGTACGCGGGCTACACCTTC. It yields the protein CASSDGTGYAGYTF. V is TRBV10-2 and J is TRBJ1-2, with 9 bases aligning to TRBD1. The CDR3 sequence is 14 residues long. The ends lost 3 bases at V and 8 bases at J; junction bases unmatched: 7. The V gene's germline CDR1 is WSHSY and CDR2 SAAADI.

The chain carries TRBV10-2 and TRBJ1-4; 7 bases line up with TRBD1. The V gene end was trimmed by 5 bases and the J gene end by 5 bases; junction bases not matched to a gene: 5. There are 14 residues in the CDR3. CDR1 is WSHSY and CDR2 is SAAADI in the germline V gene. The CDR3 coding sequence is TGCGCCAGCAGTTTGACAGGGCAAAATGAAAAACTGTTTTTT. This gives the protein CASSLTGQNEKLFF.

The sample holds a few counts of this clone. The chain links TRBV19 to TRBJ2-5, with unresolved D. This CDR3 contains 11 residues. Trimming removed 3 bases at V and 5 bases at J, with 4 bases between. Germline loops: CDR1 LNHDA, CDR2 SQIVND (reference sequence). CDR3 DNA: TGTGCCAGTAGTATCCAGGAGACCCAGTACTTC. It translates to CASSIQETQYF.

The CDR3 protein is CASRRGTGELFF. Written as DNA, the CDR3 is TGTGCCAGCAGAAGGGGCACCGGGGAGCTGTTTTTT. The chain joins TRBV7-6 to TRBJ2-2; D might be TRBD1 (5 bases). Trimming pared 6 bases from V and 4 bases from J, leaving 6 bases between. Germline loops: CDR1 SGHVS, CDR2 FNYEAQ. This CDR3 is 12 amino acids long.

This clone was recorded a few times. The chain carries TRBV28 and TRBJ1-5; possible D gene TRBD1, 6 bases. There are 14 residues in the CDR3. Germline CDR1 reads MDHEN; CDR2 reads SYDVKM. Trimming cost V 7 bases and J 0 bases, with 10 bases left between them. The CDR3 DNA reads TGTGCCAGCAAGGGGGGGGATAGCAATCAGCCCCAGCATTTT. It specifies CASKGGDSNQPQHF.

The V and J genes are TRBV30 and TRBJ1-2; 7 bases are shared with TRBD1. The trim removed 2 bases at V and 6 bases at J, leaving 9 bases unmatched. CDR3 size: 14 residues. Germline V gives CDR1 GTSNPN, CDR2 SVGIG (reference sequence). The CDR3: CAWSTTGAGDGYTF. Written as DNA, the CDR3 is TGTGCCTGGAGTACTACAGGGGCTGGGGATGGCTACACCTTC.